The sequence of this TCR beta chain was determined in a study of blood T cell repertoires in COVID-19. For the study at large: Samples representing acute and convalescent COVID-19 were sourced from the United States, Italy and Spain. The cDNA or gDNA used as material had been derived from T cells, B-cell-depleted T cells, or PBMCs.

Those enrolled, adults aged roughly 18 to 100 years, came from under 25 US areas. In assigning cohorts, the study relied on participant-reported clinical history. Produced via immunoSEQ multiplex PCR; TCRdb's table is partial and in-frame only. Among under 250,000 clones listed, about nine tenths were seen once. Sequencing input: PBMCs or T cells enriched from blood (not recorded which). The clonotype comes from a woman aged 30 to 39 with acute COVID-19.

DNA for the CDR3: TGTGCCAGCAGCTTTACAGGGTTCTCCTACGAGCAGTACTTC. This codes for CASSFTGFSYEQYF. V gene TRBV7-2 combines with J gene TRBJ2-7; the D gene is possibly TRBD1 (6 bases). Trimming took off 3 bases at V and 0 bases at J, with 9 bases between the two ends. This CDR3 is built from 14 residues. The V gene's germline CDR1 is SGHTA and CDR2 FQGNSA.